Ten or more counts support the clone carrying this TCR beta chain. With 0 bases removed from V and 7 bases from J, the gap between germline ends came to 7 bases. The CDR3 sequence is 12 residues long. Germline V gene lookup returns CDR1 SQVTM and CDR2 ANQGSEA. These data belong to a study of T cells after yellow fever vaccination. TCRdb re-analysed the 5' RACE reads in MiXCR, keeping a single row per CDR3 protein. Here the sample spans about 73,000 distinct CDR3 sequences, approximately 8% being singletons. The sequences come from CD8+ T cells sorted from PBMCs, collected on the day of the yellow fever booster vaccination. This sequence originates from a man under 40 who received the YFV17D yellow fever vaccine. The rearrangement uses TRBV29-1 and TRBJ2-1, with no clear D. DNA for the CDR3: TGCAGCGTTGAAGATCTTCAGAATGAGCAGTTCTTC. Its protein is CSVEDLQNEQFF.